Following are 14 T cell receptor beta chains from one sample sequenced in a study of PD-1 blockade in classical Hodgkin lymphoma. Here immunoSEQ multiplex PCR was the method, and the copy in TCRdb shows in-frame clones only, minus some. This repertoire shows 100,000 or so clones, approximately 89% found once; its top ten account for 15% to 20%. The time point denotes: cycle 4 day 1 (C4D1), after five to seven weeks of nivolumab. No patient escaped relapse after autologous stem cell transplantation, and brentuximab vedotin exposure varied. Material: peripheral blood mononuclear cells (PBMCs), obtained before the fourth cycle of nivolumab. These receptors were taken from a human donor with classical Hodgkin lymphoma.

This chain joins TRBV15 and TRBJ2-1, with TRBD2 as a possible D gene (6 bases). The CDR3 contains 16 residues. V lost 3 bases, J lost 6 bases, and 18 bases lay in between. The germline V gene encodes CDR1 LNHNV and CDR2 YYDKDF (reference sequence). The CDR3 reads CATSRGIGTLSNEQFF. The DNA for the CDR3 is TGTGCCACCAGCAGGGGTATCGGGACTCTTAGCAATGAGCAGTTCTTC.

This chain connects TRBV5-1 to TRBJ1-2; 7 positions match TRBD1. CDR1 is SGHRS, CDR2 YFSETQ, per germline. This CDR3 has 18 amino acids. The V segment lost 6 bases and the J segment 6 bases; nucleotides outside the gene matches: 23. The CDR3: CASTSAAYGVEGADGYTF. CDR3 bases: TGCGCCAGCACATCCGCAGCGTACGGGGTGGAGGGGGCGGATGGCTACACCTTC. Drawing the rest from reference TRBV5-1 and TRBJ1-2, the complete variable domain is KAGVTQTPRYLIKTRGQQVTLSCSPISGHRSVSWYQQTPGQGLQFLFEYFSETQRNKGNFPGRFSGRQFSNSRSEMNVSTLELGDSALYLCASTSAAYGVEGADGYTFGSGTRLTVV.

The chain joins TRBV7-9 to TRBJ1-2, with D perhaps matching TRBD1 (5 bases). Germline V gene sequence: CDR1 SEHNR, CDR2 FQNEAQ (reference sequence). Between the trimmed V and J ends, which lost 1 base and 6 bases, there was a span of 18 bases. This CDR3 contains 16 residues. The CDR3 coding sequence is TGTGCCAGCAGCTTAGTCTTTCGGGCCAGAGGGGATGGCTACACCTTC. Its protein product is CASSLVFRARGDGYTF. The full variable domain, completed using reference TRBV7-9 and TRBJ1-2, is DTGVSQNPRHKITKRGQNVTFRCDPISEHNRLYWYRQTLGQGPEFLTYFQNEAQLEKSRLLSDRFSAERPKGSFSTLEIQRTEQGDSAMYLCASSLVFRARGDGYTFGSGTRLTVV.

The gene calls are TRBV6-1 and TRBJ1-2; D gene uncertain. The CDR3 extends over 13 amino acids. Germline V gene lookup returns CDR1 MNHNS and CDR2 SASEGT. Trimming pared 1 base from V and 7 bases from J, leaving 10 bases between. The CDR3 here is CASSEVIVIGYTF. CDR3 in DNA: TGTGCCAGCAGTGAAGTCATCGTGATTGGCTACACCTTC.

The CDR3 loop reads CASSLLGTSTDTQYF. The CDR3 DNA reads as TGTGCCAGCAGTTTATTAGGTACTAGCACAGATACGCAGTATTTT. V usage is TRBV27 and J usage is TRBJ2-3; D call uncertain. CDR3 size: 15 residues. Trimming cost V 1 base and J 0 bases, with 8 bases left between them. Germline V lookup: CDR1 MNHEY, CDR2 SMNVEV (reference sequence).

The chain links TRBV18 to TRBJ1-5; the match to TRBD1 covers 8 bases. The CDR3 spans 17 residues. CDR1 is KGHSH and CDR2 is LQKENI in the germline V gene. V shed 5 bases and J 1 base; nucleotides not matched to a gene: 10. CDR3 sequence reads: CASSFAGTGLSNQPQHF. As DNA, the CDR3 is TGTGCCAGCTCATTCGCCGGGACAGGCCTAAGCAATCAGCCCCAGCATTTT.

The chain uses TRBV27 and TRBJ2-3, with D unclear. Trimming took 2 bases from V and 6 from J, leaving 15 bases between them. The length of the CDR3 is 15 residues. Germline V gene lookup returns CDR1 MNHEY and CDR2 SMNVEV (reference sequence). The CDR3 loop is CASSLSRPRTDTQYF. DNA of the CDR3: TGTGCCAGCAGTTTAAGCCGCCCCCGGACGGATACGCAGTATTTT.

In this sample, this clone is large. V and J are TRBV29-1 and TRBJ2-7; D gene ambiguous. V shed 3 bases and J shed 3 bases, with 12 bases lying between them. This CDR3 is built from 13 residues. Looked up from germline, CDR1 is SQVTM and CDR2 is ANQGSEA. CDR3 loop: CSVDDGSLYEQYF. The DNA of the CDR3 is TGCAGCGTTGATGACGGTTCTCTCTACGAGCAGTACTTC.

The V and J genes are TRBV6-6 and TRBJ2-3; D is undetermined. Trimming cost V 0 bases and J 0 bases, with 10 bases left between them. CDR1 is MNHNY and CDR2 is SVGAGI in the germline V gene (reference sequence). This CDR3 comprises 16 residues. This CDR3 is CASSYSGPLSTDTQYF. CDR3 DNA: TGTGCCAGCAGTTACTCTGGACCCCTCAGCACAGATACGCAGTATTTT.

The J gene is TRBJ2-1, the V gene TRBV5-1; 9 bases align to TRBD2. The germline V gene encodes CDR1 SGHRS and CDR2 YFSETQ. This CDR3 region has 15 residues. Trimming at V came to 7 bases and at J to 8 bases, leaving 13 bases not matched to a gene. CDR3 protein: CASGGSAGGLDEQFF. DNA of the CDR3: TGCGCCAGCGGGGGTTCGGCGGGAGGGTTGGATGAGCAGTTCTTC.

The chain links TRBV29-1 to TRBJ1-2; D is ambiguous. In germline, CDR1 is SQVTM, CDR2 ANQGSEA. The CDR3 loop spans 11 amino acids. Trimming removed 5 bases from V and 4 bases from J, with 8 bases in between. In DNA form, the CDR3 reads TGCAGCGTTTCTGAGGGCTATGGCTACACCTTC. It specifies CSVSEGYGYTF.

The chain has TRBV7-8 and TRBJ2-1; 8 bases map to TRBD2. The V gene end was trimmed by 0 bases and the J gene end by 7 bases; junction bases not matched to a gene: 17. From germline, CDR1 is SGHVS and CDR2 FQNEAQ. The CDR3 totals 19 residues. This CDR3 is CASSLATPATREGWNEQFF. The CDR3 region has the DNA TGTGCCAGCAGCTTAGCAACCCCGGCGACCCGGGAGGGGTGGAATGAGCAGTTCTTC.

This clone appeared a few times. The gene calls are TRBV7-2 and TRBJ1-4, with a tentative D call TRBD1 (5 bases). This CDR3 comprises 16 residues. Germline values: CDR1 SGHTA, CDR2 FQGNSA. Between the trimmed V and J ends, which lost 6 bases and 0 bases, there was a span of 14 bases. The DNA for the CDR3 is TGTGCCAGCAGGGCCTTTTTGGGGGCAACTAATGAAAAACTGTTTTTT. This encodes CASRAFLGATNEKLFF.

The V call is TRBV6-5, the J call TRBJ1-1, with a weak D call TRBD1 (6 bases). Trimming took 6 bases from V and 5 from J, leaving 16 bases between them. Germline lookup yields CDR1 MNHEY and CDR2 SVGAGI. The CDR3 covers 14 residues. The CDR3 coding sequence is TGTGCCAGCAGCCGAGGGGGGGCGCAGACTGAAGCTTTCTTT. It encodes CASSRGGAQTEAFF.